Presented here are 18 T cell receptor beta chains from one specimen sequenced in a study of tissue T cells after allogeneic stem cell transplantation. Noted time point: mouse harvest day 14 after allogeneic transplant. Tail vein injection delivered 10^7 T-cell-depleted bone marrow cells and 10^6 splenic CD5+ T cells. TCRdb's copy holds only in-frame clones and misses some; the assay was immunoSEQ multiplex PCR. The sample has around 7,900 clones, approximately 34% seen once. Sequenced: skin. The source is a female BALB/c mouse given C57BL/6 T cells with graft-versus-host disease after an allogeneic hematopoietic cell transplant.

A note on this clone: Genes here carry mouse names. This CDR3 is CASSLVGGHSQNTLYF. CDR3 bases read: TGTGCCAGCAGTCTGGTGGGGGGGCATAGTCAAAACACCTTGTAC. The V and J genes are TRBV26 and TRBJ2-4; 9 bases align to TRBD2. The read stops 1 residue short of the end of the CDR3; the missing end is completed from the germline J gene. Germline values: CDR1 KGHPV, CDR2 FQNQEV (reference sequence). Trimming took 2 bases from V and 0 from J; bases not matched to a gene: 3. The CDR3 runs 16 residues.

Note on this clone: The gene names here belong to mouse. The read finishes 1 residue shy of the CDR3 end, and the germline J gene is used to complete it. The rearrangement joins TRBV15 to TRBJ2-4, with 7 positions matching TRBD2. The germline V gene has CDR1 SGHND and CDR2 FRSKSL. The CDR3 is made up of 13 amino acids. V was clipped by 6 bases and J by 0 bases; unmatched bases: 0. The CDR3: CASRLGSQNTLYF. The sequenced CDR3 bases are TGTGCCAGCAGACTGGGGAGTCAAAACACCTTGTAC.

This clone was seen a few times. Germline and genes here are mouse. The missing CDR3 end, 1 residue past where the read stops, is filled in from the germline J gene. V gene TRBV15 combines with J gene TRBJ2-7; 7 nucleotides line up with TRBD2. Looked up from germline, CDR1 is SGHND and CDR2 is FRSKSL. Trimming removed 1 base from V and 4 bases from J; junction bases left unmatched: 1. The CDR3 runs to 13 residues. The covered CDR3 bases are TGTGCCAGCAGTTTAGTGGGGGGTTATGAACAGTAC. This translates into CASSLVGGYEQY. The entire CDR3 sequence reads CASSLVGGYEQYF.

Comment on this clone: Mouse gene names and germline throughout. The CDR3 extends 1 residue past the end of the read, so its final part is completed from the germline J gene. The rearrangement uses TRBV13-1 and TRBJ2-7; 9 bases fit TRBD2. Looked up from germline, CDR1 is NSHNY and CDR2 is SYGAGN. Losses at the gene ends were 1 base for V and 6 bases for J; bases not matched to a gene: 5. The CDR3 covers 14 residues. CDR3 DNA (partial): TGTGCCAGCAGTGATCCCTGGGGGGGTCTTGAACAGTAC. Translated: CASSDPWGGLEQY. The full-length CDR3 reads as CASSDPWGGLEQYF.

Concerning this clone itself: These gene names are mouse names. The covered CDR3 bases are TGTGCAAGCAGCTTAGGACAGACAAACACCGGGCAGCTCTAC. Amino acid sequence: CASSLGQTNTGQLY. In full, the CDR3 reads CASSLGQTNTGQLYF. V is TRBV16 and J is TRBJ2-2, with D perhaps TRBD1 (5 bases). The read ends 1 residue shy of where the CDR3 ends; the end is completed using the germline J gene. CDR1 SGHSA and CDR2 FRNQAP come from the germline V gene. The CDR3 length is 15 residues. V lost 1 base and J 0 bases, leaving 6 bases between the germline ends.

This clone has just a few counts. The listed genes are named as in mouse. The CDR3 bases that were read are TGTGCCAGCTCCCCTGGGGGCCGGGACACCCAGTAC. Translation: CASSPGGRDTQY. The full CDR3 protein is CASSPGGRDTQYF. The chain employs TRBV12-2 and TRBJ2-5, with TRBD2 as a possible D gene (7 bases). The read finishes 1 residue shy of the CDR3 end, and the germline J gene is used to complete it. Germline CDR1 SGHLS, CDR2 HYDKME. CDR3 length: 13 amino acids. V gave up 4 bases and J gave up 6 bases, with 13 bases separating them.

Comment on this clone: Mouse gene names apply. The read terminates 1 residue ahead of where the CDR3 ends, so the germline J gene completes it. V usage is TRBV26 and J usage is TRBJ2-5, with 12 bases identical to TRBD1. CDR3 length: 16 residues. Germline trimming cut 6 bases from V and 6 bases from J; bases unmatched to any gene: 10. Germline CDR1 reads KGHPV; CDR2 reads FQNQEV (reference sequence). The CDR3 DNA, read in part, is TGTGCCAGCAGGAATCCGGGACAGGGGGCGCGGGACACCCAGTAC. Protein product: CASRNPGQGARDTQY. Given in full, the CDR3 is CASRNPGQGARDTQYF.

A remark on this clone: The gene names given are mouse names. CDR3 DNA (partial): TGTGCCAGCAGTCGGGACTCCCAAGACACCCAGTAC. This translates into CASSRDSQDTQY. The whole CDR3 is CASSRDSQDTQYF. The V gene is TRBV19, the J gene TRBJ2-5, with a weak D call TRBD2 (6 bases). Sequencing ends 1 residue short of the CDR3 end; the germline J gene provides the rest. Trimming pared 4 bases from V and 2 bases from J, leaving 8 bases between. This CDR3 comprises 13 residues. CDR1 FNHDT and CDR2 SITEND come from the germline V gene (reference sequence).

This clone rates as medium-sized (0.01 to 0.1%). Here the gene names and germline are mouse. CDR3 DNA, as far as it was read: TGTGCCAGCAGTCTCCGACTGGCCGCAAACACCGGGCAGCTCTAC. Its protein product is CASSLRLAANTGQLY. The complete CDR3 protein is CASSLRLAANTGQLYF. V usage is TRBV26 and J usage is TRBJ2-2, with D tentatively TRBD2 (6 bases). Coverage ceases 1 residue before the CDR3 finishes, and the germline J gene fills in the end. The CDR3 length is 16 residues. The V end was cut by 3 bases, the J end by 0 bases, with 11 bases between. Per germline, CDR1 KGHPV and CDR2 FQNQEV (reference sequence).

This clone was observed a handful of times. Gene names are mouse gene names. The observed sequence ends 1 residue before the CDR3 terminus, with the missing tail filled in from the germline J gene. The V gene is TRBV23, the J gene TRBJ2-1. The V gene's germline CDR1 is KGHTA and CDR2 FQNQQP. The CDR3 runs 15 residues. The sequenced CDR3 bases are TGCTCCAGCAGTCAATCACTACAATTCTATGCTGAGCAGTTC. This translates into CSSSQSLQFYAEQF. The entire CDR3 sequence reads CSSSQSLQFYAEQFF. Full variable domain (rest looked up from reference TRBV23 and TRBJ2-1): DAAVTQKPRYLIKMKGQEAEMKCIPEKGHTAVFWYQQKQSKELKFLIYFQNQQPLDQIDMVKERFSAVCPSSSLCSLGIRTCEAEDSALYLCSSSQSLQFYAEQFFGPGTRLTVL.

This clone was seen more than once but under ten times. Mouse gene names and germline throughout. The read falls 1 residue short of the CDR3 end, and the missing part is taken from the germline J gene. V usage is TRBV26 and J usage is TRBJ1-4, with D maybe TRBD1 (5 bases). Germline V gives CDR1 KGHPV, CDR2 FQNQEV (reference sequence). The CDR3 covers 13 residues. Trimming took 4 bases from V and 6 from J, leaving 9 bases between them. CDR3 protein: CASSPSTDERLFF. Incomplete CDR3 DNA: TGTGCCAGCAGTCCCTCGACAGACGAAAGATTATTT.

In its sample, this clone is medium-sized. All gene names here are mouse names. The CDR3 reads CSSSRTGGTSAETLYF. The sequenced CDR3 bases are TGCTCCAGCAGTCGGACTGGGGGGACTAGTGCAGAAACGCTGTAT. V usage is TRBV23 and J usage is TRBJ2-3; the table's D call TRBD2 went unverified against the DNA. The read halts 1 residue ahead of the CDR3 end, with the missing end drawn from the germline J gene. The CDR3 has 16 amino acids. Germline V gene sequence: CDR1 KGHTA, CDR2 FQNQQP.

For this clone: Genes and germline are mouse. The CDR3 is cut off 1 residue early in the read; its end comes from the germline J gene. The genes are TRBV12-2 and TRBJ1-4, with no clear D. V lost 3 bases, J lost 3 bases, and 4 bases lay in between. From germline, CDR1 is SGHLS and CDR2 HYDKME. The CDR3 runs 12 residues. The CDR3 region is CASSYTNERLFF. The covered CDR3 bases are TGTGCCAGCTCTTACACCAACGAAAGATTATTT.

To note about this clone: The gene names here belong to mouse. The sequence runs out 1 residue before the end of the CDR3; the remainder is reconstructed from the germline J gene. The chain is built from TRBV4 and TRBJ1-2; D ambiguous. Germline CDR1 is LGHDT and CDR2 is YNNKQL (reference sequence). The CDR3 sequence is 13 residues long. V was pared by 5 bases and J by 0 bases, with 7 bases between. The CDR3 DNA, read in part, is TGTGCCAGCAGCGTCGCCGCAAACTCCGACTACACC. It encodes CASSVAANSDYT. The complete CDR3 protein is CASSVAANSDYTF.

In its sample, this clone is medium-sized. These gene names are mouse names. The read terminates 1 residue ahead of where the CDR3 ends, so the germline J gene completes it. The chain is built from TRBV26 and TRBJ1-4; no reliable D call. The CDR3 sequence is 14 residues long. V lost 2 bases and J lost 1, with 5 bases in between. Germline V gene data show CDR1 as KGHPV and CDR2 as FQNQEV (reference sequence). The part of the CDR3 DNA that was read is TGTGCCAGCAGTCTGGGGGATTCCAACGAAAGATTATTT. As protein: CASSLGDSNERLF. The full CDR3 protein is CASSLGDSNERLFF. Based on the CDR3 plus reference TRBV26 and TRBJ1-4, the full variable domain is NSKVIQTPRYLVKGQGQKAKMRCIPEKGHPVVFWYQQNKNNEFKFLINFQNQEVLQQIDMTEKRFSAECPSNSPCSLEIQSSEAGDSALYLCASSLGDSNERLFFGHGTKLSVL.

This clone has only one observation. Genes here carry mouse names. The sequence runs out 1 residue before the end of the CDR3; the remainder is reconstructed from the germline J gene. This chain joins TRBV5 and TRBJ2-7; 7 bases line up with TRBD2. After removal of 0 bases from V and 7 bases from J, the junction contained 6 bases not matched to a gene. Germline CDR1 is LGHNA and CDR2 is YNLKQL (reference sequence). The CDR3 sequence is 14 residues long. CDR3 residues: CASSQDPWGWEQYF. The part of the CDR3 DNA that was read is TGTGCCAGCAGCCAAGATCCCTGGGGGTGGGAACAGTAC.

There are a few counts of this clone. Germline and genes: mouse. The read ends 1 residue early relative to the CDR3; the germline J gene fills the gap. The V and J genes are TRBV15 and TRBJ2-7, with 9 bases that match TRBD2. The junction had 3 bases not matched to a gene; V was cut back by 6 bases and J by 3 bases. This CDR3 region has 13 residues. Germline CDR1 SGHND, CDR2 FRSKSL. The CDR3 bases that were read are TGTGCCAGCAGATGGACTGGGGACTATGAACAGTAC. It is translated as CASRWTGDYEQY. The CDR3 in full is CASRWTGDYEQYF.

In this sample, this clone turned up a few times. Genes and germline are mouse. The CDR3 end falls 1 residue outside the read, so it is completed with the germline J gene. The chain employs TRBV19 and TRBJ1-5; the D gene is possibly TRBD1 (5 bases). The germline CDR1 and CDR2 sequences are FNHDT and SITEND (reference sequence). The CDR3 covers 13 residues. Trimming left V 5 bases short and J 0 bases short, with 6 bases between. CDR3 in amino acids: CASSRVNNQAPLF. The sequenced part of the CDR3 DNA is TGTGCCAGCAGCAGGGTTAACAACCAGGCTCCGCTT.